The 2 T cell receptor beta chains given below trace back to one sample, sequenced in a study of blood T cell dynamics during melanoma immunotherapy. Profiling relied on immunoSEQ multiplex PCR, and the TCRdb table lists in-frame clones only, not all of them. The sample contains approximately 10,000 clones, 80% to 90% of which appear only once. Described time point: week 3, after first cycle of checkpoint inhibitor. Sequencing used blood, obtained from a patient treated with checkpoint blockade. The receptor source for this set is a human donor with melanoma.

The rearrangement joins TRBV9 to TRBJ1-1; D might be TRBD1 (6 bases). V was trimmed by 1 base and J by 5 bases, leaving 12 bases between them. CDR3 size: 14 residues. The germline CDR1 and CDR2 sequences are SGDLS and YYNGEE. The CDR3 region is CASSVQGRGTEAFF. For the CDR3, the DNA is TGTGCCAGCAGCGTACAGGGGAGGGGTACTGAAGCTTTCTTT.

This clone has just one count. CDR3 sequence (DNA): TGTGCCAGCAGCTCGCAGGGCGAGCAGTACTTC. Translating gives CASSSQGEQYF. V gene TRBV7-6 combines with J gene TRBJ2-7, with D tentatively TRBD1 (5 bases). Germline CDR1 and CDR2: SGHVS and FNYEAQ. CDR3 length: 11 amino acids. V was trimmed by 4 bases and J by 6 bases, leaving 7 bases between them.